This section outlines one T cell receptor (beta chain) sequence together with its context. PCR employed 60 Vbeta and 13 Jbeta primers. Assay used: immunoSEQ multiplex PCR; TCRdb lists only in-frame clones, some missing. The profile shows some 140,000 clones, more than 70% of them singletons. The data derive from a study of cytomegalovirus exposure and HLA in healthy donors. CDR1 and CDR2 (germline): SQVTM, ANQGSEA. This CDR3 is built from 15 residues. V shed 2 bases and J shed 1 base, with 12 bases lying between them. This TCR was sampled from a male donor in good health and CMV-seropositive. The material sequenced was PBMCs. V is TRBV29-1 and J is TRBJ2-1, with D perhaps TRBD2 (5 bases). This CDR3 is CSVELGGLSYNEQFF. The CDR3 DNA reads as TGCAGCGTTGAACTGGGCGGACTTTCCTACAATGAGCAGTTCTTC.